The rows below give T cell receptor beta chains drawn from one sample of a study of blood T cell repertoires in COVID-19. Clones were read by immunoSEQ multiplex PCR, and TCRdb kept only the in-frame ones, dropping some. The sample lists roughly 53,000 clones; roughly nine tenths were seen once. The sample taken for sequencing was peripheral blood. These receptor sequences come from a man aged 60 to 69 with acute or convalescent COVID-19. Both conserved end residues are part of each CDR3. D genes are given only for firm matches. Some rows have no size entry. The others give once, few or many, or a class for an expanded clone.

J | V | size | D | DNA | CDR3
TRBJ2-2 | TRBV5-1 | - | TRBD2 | TGCGCCAGCAGCTTGGGGACTAGCGACACCGGGGAGCTGTTTTTT | CASSLGTSDTGELFF
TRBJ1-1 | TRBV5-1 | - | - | TGCGCCAGCGGCCCCTTAACGACAGGCCTCACTGAAGCTTTCTTT | CASGPLTTGLTEAFF
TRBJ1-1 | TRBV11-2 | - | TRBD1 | TGTGCCAGCAGCGAGAACAGGGGGCTGAACACTGAAGCTTTCTTT | CASSENRGLNTEAFF
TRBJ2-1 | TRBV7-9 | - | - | TGTGCCAGTAGCTTTCGACGAGGGTCAATCGACAATGAGCAGTTCTTC | CASSFRRGSIDNEQFF
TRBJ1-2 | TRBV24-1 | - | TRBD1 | TGTGCCACCAGTGGTCCGGGACAGGGGGCCTCCTATGGCTACACCTTC | CATSGPGQGASYGYTF
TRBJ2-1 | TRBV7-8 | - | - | TGTGCCAGCAGCTCAGGACTCAAGGACAGTGAGCAGTTCTTC | CASSSGLKDSEQFF
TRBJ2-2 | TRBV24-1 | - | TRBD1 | TGTGCCACCAGTGATCCGGCGACAGGGGGCGGCGGGGAGCTGTTTTTT | CATSDPATGGGGELFF
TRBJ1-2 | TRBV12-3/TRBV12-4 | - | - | TGTGCCAGCAGTTCAGGGGTAATCTATGGCTACACCTTC | CASSSGVIYGYTF
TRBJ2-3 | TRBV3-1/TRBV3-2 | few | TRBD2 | TGTGCCAGCAGCCAAAATGCGGCGGGGGTCACAGATACGCAGTATTTT | CASSQNAAGVTDTQYF
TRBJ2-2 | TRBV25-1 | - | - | TGTGCCACGCAACAGGGTTTCGCCGGGGAGCTGTTTTTT | CATQQGFAGELFF
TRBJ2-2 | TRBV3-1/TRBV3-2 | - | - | TGTGCCAGCAGCCAAGGGCTACTCCTAGACAACACCGGGGAGCTGTTTTTT | CASSQGLLLDNTGELFF
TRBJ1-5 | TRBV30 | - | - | TGTGCCTGGAGTCCTCAGCGGTTAGGTAGCAATCAGCCCCAGCATTTT | CAWSPQRLGSNQPQHF
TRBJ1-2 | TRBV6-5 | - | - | TGTGCCAGCAGTTACGTGGGGACAAGAAACTATGGCTACACCTTC | CASSYVGTRNYGYTF
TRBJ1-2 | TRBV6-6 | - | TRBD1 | TGTGCCAGCAGTTACTCCGGACAGGCGAATGGCTACACCTTC | CASSYSGQANGYTF
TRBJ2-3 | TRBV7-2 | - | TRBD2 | TGTGCCAGCAGCCCCTTACGCGGGGGGGCGGGTCTCACAGATACGCAGTATTTT | CASSPLRGGAGLTDTQYF
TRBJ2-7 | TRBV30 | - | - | TGTGCCTGGGTTAATTCCTACGAGCAGTACTTC | CAWVNSYEQYF
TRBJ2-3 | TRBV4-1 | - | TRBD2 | TGCGCCAGCAGCCAGCTCGGGACTAGCTCCGTTACGCAGTATTTT | CASSQLGTSSVTQYF
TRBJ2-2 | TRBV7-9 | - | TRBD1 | TGTGCCAGCAGCAATAAAAGACAGGGCGCGAACACCGGGGAGCTGTTTTTT | CASSNKRQGANTGELFF